Each of the 2 T cell receptor beta chains below was sequenced from the same sample in a study of blood T cells in healthy people across ages. Alongside a J-beta primer mix, a sample-barcoded 5' primer served in a second PCR lasting about 7 to 12 cycles. MiXCR was run by TCRdb on the 5' RACE reads, yielding one entry per CDR3 protein. Of 700,000 to 950,000 distinct CDR3 sequences in the sample, roughly 50% were seen once. The sample was blood. The receptors were gathered from a young man in good health.

The J gene is TRBJ1-2, the V gene TRBV6-6; no firm D call. This CDR3 region has 10 residues. V lost 8 bases and J lost 5, with 6 bases in between. From germline, CDR1 is MNHNY and CDR2 SVGAGI (reference sequence). This CDR3 is CASSLYGYTF. The CDR3 coding sequence is TGTGCCAGCTCGTTATATGGCTACACCTTC.

The gene calls are TRBV10-3 and TRBJ2-5, with D perhaps TRBD2 (6 bases). This CDR3 region has 16 residues. Germline loops: CDR1 ENHRY, CDR2 SYGVKD. The V end was cut by 8 bases, the J end by 1 base, with 20 bases between. CDR3 nucleotide sequence: TGTGCCATCTCTTCGGGAGCGGGTGGGACCCAAGAGACCCAGTACTTC. It codes for CAISSGAGGTQETQYF.